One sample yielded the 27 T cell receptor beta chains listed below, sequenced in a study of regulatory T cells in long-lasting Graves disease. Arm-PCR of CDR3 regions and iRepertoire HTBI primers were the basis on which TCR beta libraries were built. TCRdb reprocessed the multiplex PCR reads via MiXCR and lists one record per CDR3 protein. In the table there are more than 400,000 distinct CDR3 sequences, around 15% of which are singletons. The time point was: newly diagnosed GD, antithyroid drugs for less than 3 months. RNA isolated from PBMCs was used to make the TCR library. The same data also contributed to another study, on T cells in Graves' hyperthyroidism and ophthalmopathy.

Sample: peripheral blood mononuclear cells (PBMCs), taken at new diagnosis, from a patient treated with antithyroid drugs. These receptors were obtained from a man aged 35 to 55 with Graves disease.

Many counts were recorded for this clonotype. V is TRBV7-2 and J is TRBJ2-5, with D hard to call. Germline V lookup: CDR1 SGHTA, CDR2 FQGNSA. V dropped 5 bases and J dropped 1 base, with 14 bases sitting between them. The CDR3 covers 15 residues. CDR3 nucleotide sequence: TGTGCCAGCAGCCCCAATGCAGGCCTCCAAGAGACCCAGTACTTC. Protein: CASSPNAGLQETQYF.

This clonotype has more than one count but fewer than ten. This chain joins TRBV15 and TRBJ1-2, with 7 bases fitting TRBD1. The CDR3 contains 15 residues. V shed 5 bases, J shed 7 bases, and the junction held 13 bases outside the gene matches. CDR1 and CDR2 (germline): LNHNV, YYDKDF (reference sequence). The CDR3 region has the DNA TGTGCCACCAGCGGCCCGGACAGGTTAAGATCTGGCTACACCTTC. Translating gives CATSGPDRLRSGYTF.

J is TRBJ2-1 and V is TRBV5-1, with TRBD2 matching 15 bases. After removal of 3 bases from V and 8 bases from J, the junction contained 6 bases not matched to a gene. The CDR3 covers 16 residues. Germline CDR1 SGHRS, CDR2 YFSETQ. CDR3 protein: CASSSGLAGGPDEQFF. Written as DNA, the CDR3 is TGCGCCAGCAGCTCCGGACTAGCGGGAGGGCCAGATGAGCAGTTCTTC.

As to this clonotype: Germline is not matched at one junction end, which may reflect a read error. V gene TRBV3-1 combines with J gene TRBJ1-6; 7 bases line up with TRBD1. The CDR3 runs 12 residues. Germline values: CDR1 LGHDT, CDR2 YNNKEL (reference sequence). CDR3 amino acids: CASSSRGQTLYF. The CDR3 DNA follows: TGTGCCAGCAGCTCTCGGGGACAGACCCTCTACTTT.

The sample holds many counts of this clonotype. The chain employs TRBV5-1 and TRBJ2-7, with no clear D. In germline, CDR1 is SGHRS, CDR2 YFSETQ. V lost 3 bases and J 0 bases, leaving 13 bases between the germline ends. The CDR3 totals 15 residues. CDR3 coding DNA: TGCGCCAGCAGCTCAGACGGTATGAGCTCCTACGAGCAGTACTTC. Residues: CASSSDGMSSYEQYF.

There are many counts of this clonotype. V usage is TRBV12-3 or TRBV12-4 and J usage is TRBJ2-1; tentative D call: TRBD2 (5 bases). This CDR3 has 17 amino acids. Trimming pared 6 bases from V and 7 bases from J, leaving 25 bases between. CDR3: CASSPGERRSLLNEQFF. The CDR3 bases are TGTGCCAGCAGCCCTGGGGAGAGGAGGAGCCTTTTGAATGAGCAGTTCTTC.

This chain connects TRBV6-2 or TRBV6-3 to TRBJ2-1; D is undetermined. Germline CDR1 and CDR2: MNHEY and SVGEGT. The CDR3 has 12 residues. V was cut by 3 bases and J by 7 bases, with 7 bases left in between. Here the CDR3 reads CASSYRPNEQFF. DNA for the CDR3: TGTGCCAGCAGTTATAGACCGAATGAGCAGTTCTTC.

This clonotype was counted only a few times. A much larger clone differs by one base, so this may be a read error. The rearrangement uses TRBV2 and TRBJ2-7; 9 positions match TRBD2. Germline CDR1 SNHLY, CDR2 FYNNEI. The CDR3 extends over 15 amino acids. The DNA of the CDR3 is TGTGCCCGCAGTCTCAGCGCGGGAGGGCCCTACGAGCAGTACTTC. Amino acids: CARSLSAGGPYEQYF.

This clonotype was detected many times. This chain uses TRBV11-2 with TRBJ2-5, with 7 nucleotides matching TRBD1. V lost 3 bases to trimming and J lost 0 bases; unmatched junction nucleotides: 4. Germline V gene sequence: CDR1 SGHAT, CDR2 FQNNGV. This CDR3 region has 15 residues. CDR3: CASSFDRVYQETQYF. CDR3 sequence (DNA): TGTGCCAGCAGCTTTGACAGGGTGTACCAAGAGACCCAGTACTTC.

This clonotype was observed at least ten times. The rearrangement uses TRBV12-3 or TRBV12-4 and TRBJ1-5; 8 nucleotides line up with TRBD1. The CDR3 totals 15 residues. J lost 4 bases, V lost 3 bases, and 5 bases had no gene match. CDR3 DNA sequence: TGTGCCAGCAGTTTCCAGGACAGGGATAATCAGCCCCAGCATTTT. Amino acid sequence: CASSFQDRDNQPQHF.

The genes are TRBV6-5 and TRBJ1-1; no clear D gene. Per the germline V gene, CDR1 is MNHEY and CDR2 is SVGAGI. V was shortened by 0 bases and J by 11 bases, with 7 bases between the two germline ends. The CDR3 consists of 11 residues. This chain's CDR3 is CASSYSGAAFF. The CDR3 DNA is TGTGCCAGCAGTTACTCGGGCGCGGCTTTCTTT.

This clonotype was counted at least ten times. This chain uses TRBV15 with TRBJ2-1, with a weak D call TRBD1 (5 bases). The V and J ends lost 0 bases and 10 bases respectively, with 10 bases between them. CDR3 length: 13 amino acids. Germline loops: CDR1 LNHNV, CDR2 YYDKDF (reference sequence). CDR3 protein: CATSRDLGEEQFF. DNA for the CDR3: TGTGCCACCAGCAGAGACTTAGGGGAAGAGCAGTTCTTC.

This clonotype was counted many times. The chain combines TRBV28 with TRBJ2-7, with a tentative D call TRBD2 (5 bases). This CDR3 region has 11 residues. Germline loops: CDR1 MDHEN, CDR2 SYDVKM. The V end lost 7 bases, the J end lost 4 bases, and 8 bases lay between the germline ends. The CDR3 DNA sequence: TGTGCCAGCATGGAGGTTTACGAGCAGTACTTC. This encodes CASMEVYEQYF.

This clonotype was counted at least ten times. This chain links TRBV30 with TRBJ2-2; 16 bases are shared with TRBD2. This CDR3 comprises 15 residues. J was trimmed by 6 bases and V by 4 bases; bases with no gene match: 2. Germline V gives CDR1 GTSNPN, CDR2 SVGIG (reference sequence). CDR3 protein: CAWMGLAGGPGELFF. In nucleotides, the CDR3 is TGTGCCTGGATGGGACTAGCGGGAGGGCCCGGGGAGCTGTTTTTT. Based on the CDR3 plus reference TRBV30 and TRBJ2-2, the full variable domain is SQTIHQWPATLVQPVGSPLSLECTVEGTSNPNLYWYRQAAGRGLQLLFYSVGIGQISSEVPQNLSASRPQDRQFILSSKKLLLSDSGFYLCAWMGLAGGPGELFFGEGSRLTVL.

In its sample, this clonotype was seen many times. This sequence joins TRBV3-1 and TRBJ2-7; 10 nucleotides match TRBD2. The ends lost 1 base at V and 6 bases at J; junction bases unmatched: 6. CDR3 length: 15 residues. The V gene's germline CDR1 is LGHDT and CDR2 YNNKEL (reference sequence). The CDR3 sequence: CASSQGLAGTGEQYF. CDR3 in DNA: TGTGCCAGCAGCCAAGGACTAGCGGGTACTGGCGAGCAGTACTTC.

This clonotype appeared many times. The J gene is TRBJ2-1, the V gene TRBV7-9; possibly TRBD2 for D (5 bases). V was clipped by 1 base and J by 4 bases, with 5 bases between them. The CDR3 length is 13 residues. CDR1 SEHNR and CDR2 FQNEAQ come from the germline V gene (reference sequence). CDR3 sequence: CASSLGEYNEQFF. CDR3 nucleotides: TGTGCCAGCAGCTTAGGGGAGTACAATGAGCAGTTCTTC.

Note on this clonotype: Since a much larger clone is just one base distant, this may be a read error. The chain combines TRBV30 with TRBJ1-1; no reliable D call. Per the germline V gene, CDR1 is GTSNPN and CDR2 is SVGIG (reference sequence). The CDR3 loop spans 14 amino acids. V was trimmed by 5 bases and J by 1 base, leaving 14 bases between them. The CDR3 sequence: CAWGPNKANTEAFF. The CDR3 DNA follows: TGTGCCTGGGGTCCTAACAAGGCGAACACTGAAGCTTTCTTT.

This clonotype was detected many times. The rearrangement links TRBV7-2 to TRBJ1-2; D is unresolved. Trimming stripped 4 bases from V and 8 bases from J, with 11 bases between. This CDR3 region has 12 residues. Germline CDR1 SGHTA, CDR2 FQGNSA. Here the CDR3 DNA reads TGTGCCAGCAGCTCTCGGACGACCGGCTACACCTTC. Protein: CASSSRTTGYTF.

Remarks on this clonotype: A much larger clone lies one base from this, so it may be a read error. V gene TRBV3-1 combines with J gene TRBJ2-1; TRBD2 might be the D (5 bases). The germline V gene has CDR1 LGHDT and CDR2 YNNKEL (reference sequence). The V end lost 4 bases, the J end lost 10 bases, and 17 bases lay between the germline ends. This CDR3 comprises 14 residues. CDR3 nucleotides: TGTGCCAGCAGCCGTGGACTGTTTGGCTACGAGCAGTTCTTC. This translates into CASSRGLFGYEQFF.

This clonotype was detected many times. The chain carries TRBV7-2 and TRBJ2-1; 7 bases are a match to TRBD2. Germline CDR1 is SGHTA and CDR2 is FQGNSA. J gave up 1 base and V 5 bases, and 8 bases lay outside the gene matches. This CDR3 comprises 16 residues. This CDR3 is CASSRSAGESYNEQFF. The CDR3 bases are TGTGCCAGCAGCCGCTCGGCGGGGGAGTCCTACAATGAGCAGTTCTTC. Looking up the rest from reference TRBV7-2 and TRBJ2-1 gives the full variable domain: GAGVSQSPSNKVTEKGKDVELRCDPISGHTALYWYRQSLGQGLEFLIYFQGNSAPDKSGLPSDRFSAERTGGSVSTLTIQRTQQEDSAVYLCASSRSAGESYNEQFFGPGTRLTVL.

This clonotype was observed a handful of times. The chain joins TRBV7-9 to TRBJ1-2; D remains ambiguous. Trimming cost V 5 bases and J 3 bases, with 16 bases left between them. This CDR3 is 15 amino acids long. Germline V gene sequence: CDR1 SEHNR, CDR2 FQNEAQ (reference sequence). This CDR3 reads CASSEDSIGDYGYTF. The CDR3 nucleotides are TGTGCCAGCAGCGAAGACTCTATTGGGGACTATGGCTACACCTTC.

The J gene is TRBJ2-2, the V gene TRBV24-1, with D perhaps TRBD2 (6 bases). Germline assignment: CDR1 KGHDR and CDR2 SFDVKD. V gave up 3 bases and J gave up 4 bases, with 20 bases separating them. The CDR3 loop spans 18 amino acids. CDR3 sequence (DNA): TGTGCCACCAGTGATCCCGAATTTCCGGGAGAAGGCACCGGGGAGCTGTTTTTT. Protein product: CATSDPEFPGEGTGELFF.

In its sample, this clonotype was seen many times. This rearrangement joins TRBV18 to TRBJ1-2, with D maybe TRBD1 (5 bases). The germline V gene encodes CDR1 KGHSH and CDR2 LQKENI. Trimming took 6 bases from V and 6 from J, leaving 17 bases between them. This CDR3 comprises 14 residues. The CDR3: CASSVGGGLDGYTF. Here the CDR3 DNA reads TGTGCCAGCTCGGTGGGGGGAGGCCTTGATGGCTACACCTTC.

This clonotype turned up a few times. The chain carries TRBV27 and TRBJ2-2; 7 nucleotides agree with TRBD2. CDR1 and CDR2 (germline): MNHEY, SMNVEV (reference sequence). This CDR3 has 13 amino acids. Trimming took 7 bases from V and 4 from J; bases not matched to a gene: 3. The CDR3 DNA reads TGTGCCAGCATCGGGGGGAGCACCGGGGAGCTGTTTTTT. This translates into CASIGGSTGELFF.

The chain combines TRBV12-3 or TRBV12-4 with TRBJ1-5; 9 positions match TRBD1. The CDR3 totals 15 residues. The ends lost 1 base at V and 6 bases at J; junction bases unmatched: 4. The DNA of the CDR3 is TGTGCCAGCAGTTTAGGGACAGGGGTGGGTCAGCCCCAGCATTTT. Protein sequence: CASSLGTGVGQPQHF.

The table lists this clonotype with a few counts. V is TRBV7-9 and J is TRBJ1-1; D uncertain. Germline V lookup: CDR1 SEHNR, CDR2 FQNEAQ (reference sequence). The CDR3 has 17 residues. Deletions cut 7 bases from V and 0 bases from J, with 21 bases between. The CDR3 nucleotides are TGTGCCAGCATCAAAGGCAGAGGAAACATTATGAACACTGAAGCTTTCTTT. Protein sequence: CASIKGRGNIMNTEAFF.

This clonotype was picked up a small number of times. CDR3 DNA: TGTGCCAGCAAGGGGACCGAGCAGTACTTC. Translation: CASKGTEQYF. The chain uses TRBV2 and TRBJ2-7, with D perhaps matching TRBD1 or TRBD2 (5 bases each). This CDR3 region has 10 residues. The V end lost 7 bases, the J end lost 6 bases, and 7 bases lay between the germline ends. Per germline, CDR1 SNHLY and CDR2 FYNNEI. Drawing the rest from reference TRBV2 and TRBJ2-7, the complete variable domain is EPEVTQTPSHQVTQMGQEVILRCVPISNHLYFYWYRQILGQKVEFLVSFYNNEISEKSEIFDDQFSVERPDGSNFTLKIRSTKLEDSAMYFCASKGTEQYFGPGTRLTVT.